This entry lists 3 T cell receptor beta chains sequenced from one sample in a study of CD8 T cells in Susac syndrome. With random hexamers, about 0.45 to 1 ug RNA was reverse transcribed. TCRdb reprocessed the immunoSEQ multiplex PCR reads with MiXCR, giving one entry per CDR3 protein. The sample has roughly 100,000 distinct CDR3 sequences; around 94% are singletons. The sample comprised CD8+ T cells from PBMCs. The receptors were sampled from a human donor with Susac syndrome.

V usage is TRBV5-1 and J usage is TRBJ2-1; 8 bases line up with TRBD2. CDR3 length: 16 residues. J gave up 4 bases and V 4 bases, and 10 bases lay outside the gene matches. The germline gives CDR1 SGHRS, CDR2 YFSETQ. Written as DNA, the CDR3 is TGCGCCAGCAGCCCTGGCACTAGCGGACCATACAATGAGCAGTTCTTC. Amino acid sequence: CASSPGTSGPYNEQFF.

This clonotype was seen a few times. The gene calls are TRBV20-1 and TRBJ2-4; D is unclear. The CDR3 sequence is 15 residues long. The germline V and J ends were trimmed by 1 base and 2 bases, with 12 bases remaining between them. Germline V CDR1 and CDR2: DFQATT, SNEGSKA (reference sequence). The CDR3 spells CSARANTRSKNIQYF. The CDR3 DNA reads TGCAGTGCTAGAGCCAACACCCGATCCAAAAACATTCAGTACTTC.

CDR3 loop: CASSERDTDTQYF. The CDR3 DNA follows: TGTGCCAGCAGCGAAAGGGACACAGATACGCAGTATTTT. The chain joins TRBV9 to TRBJ2-3; D gene uncertain. This CDR3 comprises 13 residues. V gave up 3 bases and J gave up 2 bases, with 7 bases separating them. The germline V gene encodes CDR1 SGDLS and CDR2 YYNGEE.